This T cell receptor (beta chain) was found in a study of T-cell memory formation after mild COVID-19. Study-wide background: TCR clusters were mostly confined to one donor each.

With V trimmed by 6 bases and J by 1 base, 8 bases remained unmatched. The CDR3 is made up of 16 amino acids. Per the germline V gene, CDR1 is MNHEY and CDR2 is SVGAGI. This clonotype was recorded once. The TCR alpha and TCR beta cDNA libraries, bearing sample barcodes and UMIs, were generated by 5'RACE using constant-segment primers. One entry per CDR3 protein results from TCRdb running MiXCR on the 5' RACE reads. The table has around 200,000 distinct CDR3 sequences, approximately 30% seen once. Sequenced sample: PBMCs or a T cell subset sorted from them (not recorded which). The chain employs TRBV6-5 and TRBJ2-1; TRBD1 matches at 8 bases. This sequence originates from an adult woman who had mild COVID-19 (a few samples of this study predate the infection). Cell type and time point are not known. The CDR3 reads CASRAGGEGSYNEQFF. As DNA, the CDR3 is TGTGCCAGCAGGGCAGGGGGCGAGGGTTCCTACAATGAGCAGTTCTTC.